One and the same sample provided the 25 T cell receptor beta chains below, sequenced in a study of blood T cell repertoires in COVID-19. Clones were read by immunoSEQ multiplex PCR, and TCRdb kept only the in-frame ones, dropping some. The data show roughly 200,000 clones, approximately 83% seen once. Sequencing was carried out using peripheral blood. These receptors all stem from a man aged 45 to 65 with active or convalescent COVID-19.

The chain carries TRBV5-1 and TRBJ2-6; tentative D call: TRBD1 (5 bases). CDR1 and CDR2 from the germline V gene are SGHRS and YFSETQ. This CDR3 region has 15 residues. V was cut by 4 bases and J by 0 bases, with 8 bases left in between. This chain's CDR3 is CASSPDISGANVLTF. The CDR3 nucleotides read TGCGCCAGCAGCCCGGACATCTCTGGGGCCAACGTCCTGACTTTC.

The chain uses TRBV14 and TRBJ2-2; tentatively, D is TRBD1 (5 bases). V was pared by 3 bases and J by 3 bases, with 8 bases between. The V gene's germline CDR1 is SGHDN and CDR2 FVKESK. The CDR3 contains 14 residues. The CDR3 loop is CASSQNRHTGELFF. CDR3 nucleotide sequence: TGTGCCAGCAGCCAGAACAGGCACACCGGGGAGCTGTTTTTT.

V and J are TRBV5-5 and TRBJ2-1; D is possibly TRBD1 (5 bases). CDR1 is SGHKS and CDR2 is YYEKEE in the germline V gene (reference sequence). V was clipped by 0 bases and J by 4 bases, with 8 bases between them. CDR3 length: 14 amino acids. DNA for the CDR3: TGTGCCAGCAGCTTGGGCGACAGATACAATGAGCAGTTCTTC. Translated: CASSLGDRYNEQFF.

The rearrangement uses TRBV9 and TRBJ2-1, with 9 bases aligning to TRBD2. Germline loops: CDR1 SGDLS, CDR2 YYNGEE. Trimming took 1 base from V and 9 from J; bases not matched to a gene: 14. The CDR3 extends over 17 amino acids. CDR3: CASSVRPLGGGVSEQFF. As DNA, the CDR3 is TGTGCCAGCAGCGTAAGACCCTTGGGCGGGGGGGTCAGTGAGCAGTTCTTC. Full variable domain (missing parts from reference TRBV9 and TRBJ2-1): DSGVTQTPKHLITATGQRVTLRCSPRSGDLSVYWYQQSLDQGLQFLIQYYNGEERAKGNILERFSAQQFPDLHSELNLSSLELGDSALYFCASSVRPLGGGVSEQFFGPGTRLTVL.

This clone has only a few counts. The chain combines TRBV19 with TRBJ1-2; maybe TRBD1 (6 bases). The CDR3 has 14 residues. Germline V gene sequence: CDR1 LNHDA, CDR2 SQIVND (reference sequence). Trimming cost V 7 bases and J 7 bases, with 19 bases left between them. CDR3: CASNPRGAISGYTF. For the CDR3, the DNA is TGTGCCAGTAACCCCAGGGGCGCAATCTCTGGCTACACCTTC.

The chain is built from TRBV28 and TRBJ2-3; the D gene is possibly TRBD2 (5 bases). The CDR3 sequence is 15 residues long. The germline V gene encodes CDR1 MDHEN and CDR2 SYDVKM. V lost 4 bases and J 2 bases, leaving 13 bases between the germline ends. The CDR3 is CASSYPSGNTDTQYF. Written as DNA, the CDR3 is TGTGCCAGCAGTTACCCCTCGGGGAACACAGATACGCAGTATTTT.

This chain connects TRBV5-1 to TRBJ2-1; TRBD2 matches 7 bases. Germline trimming cut 0 bases from V and 0 bases from J; bases unmatched to any gene: 12. Germline lookup yields CDR1 SGHRS and CDR2 YFSETQ. The CDR3 has 19 amino acids. The CDR3 spells CASSLVFLAASPSYNEQFF. CDR3 nucleotides: TGCGCCAGCAGCTTGGTTTTTCTAGCGGCCTCCCCCTCCTACAATGAGCAGTTCTTC.

J is TRBJ1-2 and V is TRBV6-6; the match to TRBD1 covers 7 bases. The CDR3 extends over 14 amino acids. V trimming: 5 bases; J trimming: 7 bases; junction bases outside the gene matches: 10. Germline loops: CDR1 MNHNY, CDR2 SVGAGI (reference sequence). The CDR3 protein is CASSNPRQGFGYTF. The CDR3 region has the DNA TGTGCCAGCAGTAACCCCCGACAGGGATTTGGCTACACCTTC.

This clone was seen more than once but under ten times. This sequence joins TRBV9 and TRBJ1-2, with TRBD1 matching over 8 bases. This CDR3 comprises 13 residues. Germline CDR1 SGDLS, CDR2 YYNGEE. Trimming took 1 base from V and 7 from J; bases not matched to a gene: 3. DNA of the CDR3: TGTGCCAGCAGCGTACAGGGGGCGTTTGGCTACACCTTC. Its protein is CASSVQGAFGYTF.

In DNA form, the CDR3 reads TGTGCCACCAGCAGAGATTCGGGGGTAGGTTCACCCCTCCACTTT. Translated: CATSRDSGVGSPLHF. This sequence joins TRBV15 and TRBJ1-6, with TRBD1 as a possible D gene (5 bases). The CDR3 covers 15 residues. Trimming stripped 0 bases from V and 9 bases from J, with 12 bases between. CDR1 and CDR2 (germline): LNHNV, YYDKDF (reference sequence).

This clone appeared once. V usage is TRBV19 and J usage is TRBJ1-1; TRBD1 might be the D (6 bases). The CDR3 has 15 residues. The germline CDR1 and CDR2 sequences are LNHDA and SQIVND (reference sequence). V shed 4 bases and J shed 5 bases, with 17 bases lying between them. CDR3 amino acids: CASSKPGGAGTEAFF. DNA for the CDR3: TGTGCCAGTAGTAAACCGGGGGGGGCTGGAACTGAAGCTTTCTTT.

V usage is TRBV24-1 and J usage is TRBJ1-2, with 7 bases fitting TRBD1. CDR1 and CDR2 (germline): KGHDR, SFDVKD. V was pared by 9 bases and J by 2 bases, with 5 bases of the junction left unmatched. The CDR3 consists of 13 residues. CDR3 region: CATSGQTNYGYTF. CDR3 bases: TGTGCCACCTCGGGACAGACGAACTATGGCTACACCTTC.

The gene calls are TRBV6-1 and TRBJ1-6; 9 bases line up with TRBD1. CDR3 length: 13 amino acids. J gave up 11 bases and V 3 bases, and 2 bases lay outside the gene matches. Germline V gene sequence: CDR1 MNHNS, CDR2 SASEGT. The CDR3 sequence is CASSDRQGAPLHF. The CDR3 coding sequence is TGTGCCAGCAGTGATAGACAGGGGGCACCCCTCCACTTT.

The chain carries TRBV13 and TRBJ2-7; TRBD1 matches at 8 bases. In germline, CDR1 is PRHDT, CDR2 FYEKMQ (reference sequence). J gave up 3 bases and V 4 bases, and 2 bases lay outside the gene matches. The CDR3 contains 13 residues. CDR3: CASSSGQDYEQYF. In DNA form, the CDR3 reads TGTGCCAGCAGCTCGGGACAGGACTACGAGCAGTACTTC.

This clone has just one count. This sequence may be a read error, since a much larger clone differs from it by one base. This rearrangement joins TRBV7-9 to TRBJ1-5; D perhaps matches TRBD1 (6 bases). V was cut by 5 bases and J by 2 bases, with 7 bases left in between. The CDR3 contains 13 residues. Germline V gene data show CDR1 as SEHNR and CDR2 as FQNEAQ (reference sequence). CDR3 amino acids: CASSPGGNQPQHF. CDR3 sequence (DNA): TGTGCCAGCAGCCCAGGGGGCAATCAGCCCCAGCATTTT.

This chain uses TRBV7-6 with TRBJ2-3; 10 nucleotides line up with TRBD2. V was pared by 1 base and J by 5 bases, with 6 bases of the junction left unmatched. This CDR3 is built from 16 residues. The germline gives CDR1 SGHVS, CDR2 FNYEAQ. CDR3 nucleotides: TGTGCCAGCAGCTTAGGAGCTAGCGGGGGTGTAGATACGCAGTATTTT. Its translation: CASSLGASGGVDTQYF.

The CDR3 loop is CASSPPSLTENNEQFF. Written as DNA, the CDR3 is TGTGCCAGCAGCCCCCCGAGTCTTACTGAAAACAATGAGCAGTTCTTC. V is TRBV7-8 and J is TRBJ2-1; no clear D. The V gene's germline CDR1 is SGHVS and CDR2 FQNEAQ. The CDR3 spans 16 residues. V lost 5 bases and J lost 5, with 19 bases in between.

This chain joins TRBV4-3 and TRBJ1-2; D unclear. V lost 0 bases and J 4 bases, leaving 12 bases between the germline ends. CDR3 length: 15 amino acids. Germline CDR1 LGHNA, CDR2 YSLEER. The CDR3 reads CASSQDRISPYGYTF. CDR3 coding DNA: TGCGCCAGCAGCCAAGACAGGATAAGCCCCTATGGCTACACCTTC.

The genes are TRBV19 and TRBJ2-1; a weak D match, TRBD1 (6 bases). V was trimmed by 8 bases and J by 0 bases, leaving 11 bases between them. Germline CDR1 is LNHDA and CDR2 is SQIVND (reference sequence). The CDR3 has 14 residues. The CDR3 DNA reads TGTGCCAGTCGACCAGGGGACTCCTACAATGAGCAGTTCTTC. Translated, it gives CASRPGDSYNEQFF.

The V and J genes are TRBV6-2 or TRBV6-3 and TRBJ1-1; D gene uncertain. The CDR3 length is 17 residues. V lost 0 bases, J lost 2 bases, and 16 bases lay in between. CDR1 is MNHEY and CDR2 is SVGEGT in the germline V gene. CDR3 sequence: CASSYSILAGDNTEAFF. CDR3 bases: TGTGCCAGCAGTTACTCGATTTTGGCAGGCGATAACACTGAAGCTTTCTTT.

The sample holds one count of this clone. The chain links TRBV5-4 to TRBJ2-3; 13 nucleotides align to TRBD2. V was pared by 4 bases and J by 5 bases, with 10 bases of the junction left unmatched. The germline CDR1 and CDR2 sequences are SGHNT and YYREEE (reference sequence). The CDR3 is 17 amino acids. CDR3 coding DNA: TGTGCCAGCAGCGGGGGGACTAGCGGGGTTCGGGAAGATACGCAGTATTTT. This codes for CASSGGTSGVREDTQYF.

V is TRBV9 and J is TRBJ2-1; D remains unclear. The germline CDR1 and CDR2 sequences are SGDLS and YYNGEE. Trimming left V 7 bases short and J 0 bases short, with 5 bases between. This CDR3 comprises 12 residues. Here the CDR3 reads CASSTSYNEQFF. The DNA of the CDR3 is TGTGCCAGCTCTACCTCCTACAATGAGCAGTTCTTC.

As concerns this clone: This sample also contains other DNA sequences that code for the same CDR3. The chain couples TRBV30 to TRBJ1-5, with TRBD1 as a possible D gene (6 bases). The ends were cut back, 0 bases at V and 4 bases at J, with 7 bases in the middle. This CDR3 is 13 amino acids long. Germline CDR1 reads GTSNPN; CDR2 reads SVGIG (reference sequence). The CDR3 nucleotides are TGTGCCTGGAGTGTACAGGGAAATCAGCCCCAGCATTTT. Its protein is CAWSVQGNQPQHF.

The chain uses TRBV7-2 and TRBJ2-5, with 10 nucleotides matching TRBD1. V lost 5 bases and J lost 4; bases outside the gene matches: 7. Germline loops: CDR1 SGHTA, CDR2 FQGNSA. CDR3 length: 15 residues. The CDR3 is CASSPDRGRAETQYF. Written as DNA, the CDR3 is TGTGCCAGCAGCCCAGACAGGGGGCGAGCAGAGACCCAGTACTTC.

This sequence joins TRBV20-1 and TRBJ1-1; D gene unclear. The CDR3 is made up of 11 amino acids. CDR1 DFQATT and CDR2 SNEGSKA come from the germline V gene (reference sequence). With 3 bases removed from V and 4 bases from J, the gap between germline ends came to 6 bases. Here the CDR3 reads CSASLLTEAFF. The CDR3 nucleotides read TGCAGTGCTAGCCTCCTCACTGAAGCTTTCTTT.